One and the same sample provided the 14 T cell receptor beta chains below, sequenced in a study of cytomegalovirus exposure and HLA in healthy donors. TCRdb's table, derived via immunoSEQ multiplex PCR, lists solely in-frame clones and lacks some. In the table there are about 240,000 clones, around 86% of which are singletons. The specimen sequenced was PBMCs. The receptors shown here come from a woman aged 25 to 39 in good health and CMV-seropositive.

The CDR3 sequence is CASSLDINQPQHF. The CDR3 DNA follows: TGCGCCAGCAGCTTGGACATAAATCAGCCCCAGCATTTT. The chain has TRBV5-1 and TRBJ1-5; D is unclear. The CDR3 spans 13 residues. In germline, CDR1 is SGHRS, CDR2 YFSETQ. Trimming removed 0 bases from V and 4 bases from J, with 5 bases in between. The complete variable domain, with remaining parts taken from reference TRBV5-1 and TRBJ1-5, reads KAGVTQTPRYLIKTRGQQVTLSCSPISGHRSVSWYQQTPGQGLQFLFEYFSETQRNKGNFPGRFSGRQFSNSRSEMNVSTLELGDSALYLCASSLDINQPQHFGDGTRLSIL.

This clone has more than one count but fewer than ten. The gene calls are TRBV28 and TRBJ2-7, with D hard to call. This CDR3 comprises 12 residues. Germline CDR1 is MDHEN and CDR2 is SYDVKM. Between the trimmed V and J ends, which lost 4 bases and 7 bases, there was a span of 11 bases. The CDR3 bases are TGTGCCAGCAGTTACTACCCGGGTGAGCAGTACTTC. Its translation: CASSYYPGEQYF.

This chain connects TRBV6-5 to TRBJ1-1, with D perhaps matching TRBD1 (6 bases). The V gene lost 3 bases and the J gene lost 2 bases, with 10 bases spanning the gap. Germline lookup yields CDR1 MNHEY and CDR2 SVGAGI. CDR3 length: 14 residues. In nucleotides, the CDR3 is TGTGCCAGCAGTTATGCGGACAGAAACACTGAAGCTTTCTTT. It codes for CASSYADRNTEAFF.

This clone was seen once. The chain joins TRBV5-6 to TRBJ2-1; the match to TRBD1 covers 9 bases. This CDR3 is 14 amino acids long. V shed 9 bases and J 6 bases; nucleotides not matched to a gene: 10. CDR1 is SGHDT, CDR2 YYEEEE, per germline. DNA of the CDR3: TGTGCCACAAGGAGACAGGGGGACAGCAATGAGCAGTTCTTC. Translating it yields CATRRQGDSNEQFF. The whole variable domain, remainder taken from reference TRBV5-6 and TRBJ2-1, is DAGVTQSPTHLIKTRGQQVTLRCSPKSGHDTVSWYQQALGQGPQFIFQYYEEEERQRGNFPDRFSGHQFPNYSSELNVNALLLGDSALYLCATRRQGDSNEQFFGPGTRLTVL.

The J gene is TRBJ1-2, the V gene TRBV19; D perhaps matches TRBD1 (5 bases). The CDR3 spans 15 residues. Germline V gives CDR1 LNHDA, CDR2 SQIVND (reference sequence). V lost 5 bases to trimming and J lost 1 base, with 14 bases between them. CDR3 sequence reads: CASSPPGLNNYGYTF. The CDR3 region has the DNA TGTGCCAGTAGTCCCCCGGGACTGAATAACTATGGCTACACCTTC.

This chain uses TRBV11-2 with TRBJ2-7; 9 positions match TRBD1. This CDR3 has 15 amino acids. The V segment lost 5 bases and the J segment 4 bases; nucleotides outside the gene matches: 9. Germline values: CDR1 SGHAT, CDR2 FQNNGV. The CDR3 sequence is CASSLSRQGGYEQYF. CDR3 nucleotides: TGTGCCAGCAGCCTCTCGCGACAGGGGGGGTACGAGCAGTACTTC.

The chain combines TRBV5-1 with TRBJ1-1; 7 positions agree with TRBD1. The length of the CDR3 is 14 residues. Germline assignment: CDR1 SGHRS and CDR2 YFSETQ. With V trimmed by 5 bases and J by 1 base, 5 bases remained unmatched. CDR3 nucleotide sequence: TGCGCCAGCAGATCTACAGGGGAGAACACTGAAGCTTTCTTT. This codes for CASRSTGENTEAFF.

V gene TRBV11-2 combines with J gene TRBJ2-5; a possible D gene is TRBD1 (5 bases). Trimming stripped 3 bases from V and 5 bases from J, with 13 bases between. Germline V gene lookup returns CDR1 SGHAT and CDR2 FQNNGV. The CDR3 contains 14 residues. CDR3: CASSFPDIQETQYF. CDR3 DNA: TGTGCCAGCAGCTTCCCGGACATCCAGGAGACCCAGTACTTC.

V gene TRBV29-1 combines with J gene TRBJ2-1; D is uncertain. Trimming took off 4 bases at V and 6 bases at J, with 4 bases between the two ends. Germline CDR1 reads SQVTM; CDR2 reads ANQGSEA. The CDR3 contains 10 residues. The CDR3 region has the DNA TGCAGCGTTGGTATCAATGAGCAGTTCTTC. It yields the protein CSVGINEQFF.

A note on this clone: The junction differs from germline at one of its ends, possibly a read error. V gene TRBV28 combines with J gene TRBJ1-4; 8 positions agree with TRBD1. The CDR3 has 16 residues. Per the germline V gene, CDR1 is MDHEN and CDR2 is SYDVKM. CDR3 nucleotide sequence: TGTGCCAGCAGTTTAAGGACAGGGATGTCTAATGAAAAATTGTTTTTT. This encodes CASSLRTGMSNEKLFF.

The chain recombines TRBV29-1 with TRBJ1-3; a weak D match, TRBD1 (6 bases). Per germline, CDR1 SQVTM and CDR2 ANQGSEA. CDR3 length: 14 residues. Trimming removed 6 bases at V and 3 bases at J, with 15 bases between. CDR3 DNA sequence: TGCAGCGTATCCATCAGGGGTTATGGAAACACCATATATTTT. Its protein is CSVSIRGYGNTIYF.

The chain links TRBV5-4 to TRBJ1-1; D is undetermined. CDR1 SGHNT and CDR2 YYREEE come from the germline V gene (reference sequence). Trimming left V 1 base short and J 1 base short, with 2 bases between. This CDR3 is built from 12 residues. The CDR3 reads CASSLQNTEAFF. CDR3 coding DNA: TGTGCCAGCAGCTTGCAGAACACTGAAGCTTTCTTT.

V is TRBV5-1 and J is TRBJ2-1; TRBD2 agrees at 7 bases. The CDR3 is 15 amino acids. In germline, CDR1 is SGHRS, CDR2 YFSETQ. V was pared by 4 bases and J by 7 bases, with 11 bases of the junction left unmatched. CDR3 nucleotide sequence: TGCGCCAGCAGCCCTCAGCGGGAACAGTATAATGAGCAGTTCTTC. This gives the protein CASSPQREQYNEQFF.

The chain joins TRBV6-1 to TRBJ2-7, with 11 bases matching TRBD1. CDR3 length: 15 amino acids. Germline loops: CDR1 MNHNS, CDR2 SASEGT. Germline trimming cut 3 bases from V and 2 bases from J; bases unmatched to any gene: 3. This chain's CDR3 is CASSEGQGVPYEQYF. CDR3 in DNA: TGTGCCAGCAGTGAGGGACAGGGGGTTCCCTACGAGCAGTACTTC.